This T cell receptor beta chain originates from a study of blood T cell repertoires in COVID-19. Either two negative PCRs, clearance, or symptom resolution qualified Cohort 3 donors as recovered. This clone was recorded a few times. Other DNA sequences in the same sample also yield this CDR3. Per the original methods: Reference gene primers were amplified, and this amplification served to estimate nucleated cell counts. The assay was immunoSEQ multiplex PCR, and TCRdb's table has in-frame clones only and misses some. V, J and clone size reflect that table, while D and trimming were determined from the DNA. Among around 150,000 clones, 70% to 90% were seen once, and the ten largest hold about 6.6%. Sequenced sample: PBMCs or T cells enriched from blood (not recorded which). The source of this sequence is a woman between 50 and 59 years old who had recovered from COVID-19.

CDR3 protein: CASSLGQGSTGELFF. The CDR3, as DNA: TGCGCCAGCAGCCTGGGACAGGGGAGCACCGGGGAGCTGTTTTTT. The chain is built from TRBV5-1 and TRBJ2-2; 10 nucleotides match TRBD1. The germline gives CDR1 SGHRS, CDR2 YFSETQ. Germline trimming cut 4 bases from V and 4 bases from J; bases unmatched to any gene: 4. The CDR3 totals 15 residues.